This T cell receptor beta chain was captured by sequencing in a study of blood T cell repertoires in COVID-19. On the study more broadly: Italy, Spain and the United States were the sources of the convalescent and acute COVID-19 samples. In each case, the material was cDNA or gDNA derived from T cells, B-cell-depleted T cells, or PBMCs.

Individuals in the exposed group had encountered a COVID-19 case within 2 weeks preceding study entry. Measured with immunoSEQ multiplex PCR; TCRdb has only the in-frame clones, and not every one. The sample has roughly 430,000 clones, approximately 90% seen once. The CDR3 runs 16 residues. The ends lost 5 bases at V and 0 bases at J; junction bases unmatched: 6. Germline lookup yields CDR1 GTSNPN and CDR2 SVGIG (reference sequence). The specimen was PBMCs or T cells enriched from blood (not recorded which). The clonotype was recovered from a woman aged 18-30 years who had been exposed to COVID-19. The chain employs TRBV30 and TRBJ1-4; 10 nucleotides match TRBD1. In DNA form, the CDR3 reads TGTGCCTGGGTGGACAGGGGGAAGACAACTAATGAAAAACTGTTTTTT. Its translation is CAWVDRGKTTNEKLFF.